The 5 T cell receptor beta chains below come from one sample, sequenced in a study of T-cell reconstitution after alpha-beta-depleted transplantation in children. The authors prepared the TCRbeta library with unique molecular identifiers. TCRdb recomputed calls from the PCR reads with MiXCR, one row per CDR3 protein. The sample shows approximately 520,000 distinct CDR3 sequences, about an eighth of them seen only once. The sequencing used PBMCs, mostly from graft donor cells, collected 180 days after TCRalphabeta/CD19-depleted stem cell transplant. Receptors were obtained from a female patient aged 2-10 years who had a stem cell transplant for aplastic anemia, so the T cells may come from the graft donor.

The chain is built from TRBV12-3 or TRBV12-4 and TRBJ2-1, with 11 bases lining up with TRBD2. V lost 5 bases and J lost 4; bases outside the gene matches: 4. The CDR3 totals 15 residues. The CDR3 DNA follows: TGTGCCAGCAGTCAGGGACTAGCGGCTTACAATGAGCAGTTCTTC. This translates into CASSQGLAAYNEQFF.

V and J are TRBV9 and TRBJ1-2; D unresolved. V lost 0 bases, J lost 2 bases, and 8 bases lay in between. The CDR3 spans 14 residues. Germline V CDR1 and CDR2: SGDLS, YYNGEE. CDR3 nucleotide sequence: TGTGCCAGCAGCGTAGAAGGAGGGAACTATGGCTACACCTTC. This codes for CASSVEGGNYGYTF.

With regard to this clonotype: Since a much larger clone is just one base distant, this may be a read error. The V call is TRBV5-1, the J call TRBJ2-1, with 11 bases identical to TRBD2. CDR1 SGHRS and CDR2 YFSETQ come from the germline V gene. CDR3 length: 13 residues. Trimming at V came to 6 bases and at J to 12 bases, leaving 8 bases not matched to a gene. The CDR3 DNA reads as TGCGCCAGCAAACTAGCGGGAGCACATGCGCAGTTCTTC. Translated, it gives CASKLAGAHAQFF.

V gene TRBV28 combines with J gene TRBJ1-1, with 8 bases aligning to TRBD1. The CDR3 sequence is 12 residues long. The germline V gene encodes CDR1 MDHEN and CDR2 SYDVKM. Trimming cost V 6 bases and J 6 bases; bases outside gene matches: 3. CDR3 DNA: TGTGCCAGCAGCTCGACAGGGGCTGAAGCTTTCTTT. This encodes CASSSTGAEAFF.

This clonotype was counted between two and nine times. The gene calls are TRBV4-2 and TRBJ2-2; D possibly uses TRBD1 or TRBD2 (6 bases each). Trimming shortened V by 6 bases and J by 5 bases, and 16 bases separated the two germline ends. Germline V gives CDR1 LGHNA, CDR2 YNFKEQ. CDR3 size: 15 residues. The CDR3 sequence is CASSTGEGGTGELFF. CDR3 bases: TGTGCCAGCAGTACGGGAGAAGGGGGGACCGGGGAGCTGTTTTTT.